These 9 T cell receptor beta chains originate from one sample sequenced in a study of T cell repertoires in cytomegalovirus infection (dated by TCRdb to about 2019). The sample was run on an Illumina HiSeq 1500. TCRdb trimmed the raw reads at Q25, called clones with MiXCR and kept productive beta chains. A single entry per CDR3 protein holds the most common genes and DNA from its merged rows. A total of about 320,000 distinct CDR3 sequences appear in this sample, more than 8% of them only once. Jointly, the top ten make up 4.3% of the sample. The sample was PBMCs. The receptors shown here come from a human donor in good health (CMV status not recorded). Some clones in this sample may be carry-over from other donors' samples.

The CDR3 DNA is TGTGCCAGCAGCCAAGATCAGTACAGGGGGCAAGACAATGAGCAGTTCTTC. Protein product: CASSQDQYRGQDNEQFF. The gene calls are TRBV4-2 and TRBJ2-1, with 9 bases fitting TRBD1. This CDR3 has 17 residues. V lost 0 bases, J lost 5 bases, and 8 bases stayed unmatched. Germline V gives CDR1 LGHNA, CDR2 YNFKEQ.

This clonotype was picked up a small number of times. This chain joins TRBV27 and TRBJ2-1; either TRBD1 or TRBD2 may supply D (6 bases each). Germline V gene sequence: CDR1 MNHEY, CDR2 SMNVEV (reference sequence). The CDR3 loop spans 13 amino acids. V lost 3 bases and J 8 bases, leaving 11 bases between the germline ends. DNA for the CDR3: TGTGCCAGCAGTTTGCGAGGGGGGCATGAGCAGTTCTTC. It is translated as CASSLRGGHEQFF.

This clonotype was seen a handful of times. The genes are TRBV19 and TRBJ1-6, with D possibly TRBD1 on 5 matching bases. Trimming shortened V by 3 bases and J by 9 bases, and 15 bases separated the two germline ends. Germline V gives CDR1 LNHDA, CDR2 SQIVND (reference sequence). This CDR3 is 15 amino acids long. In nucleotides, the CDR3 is TGTGCCAGTAGTATCTCGACAGTACCGGGTTCACCCCTCCACTTT. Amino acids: CASSISTVPGSPLHF. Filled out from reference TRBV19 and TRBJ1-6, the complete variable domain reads DGGITQSPKYLFRKEGQNVTLSCEQNLNHDAMYWYRQDPGQGLRLIYYSQIVNDFQKGDIAEGYSVSREKKESFPLTVTSAQKNPTAFYLCASSISTVPGSPLHFGNGTRLTVT.

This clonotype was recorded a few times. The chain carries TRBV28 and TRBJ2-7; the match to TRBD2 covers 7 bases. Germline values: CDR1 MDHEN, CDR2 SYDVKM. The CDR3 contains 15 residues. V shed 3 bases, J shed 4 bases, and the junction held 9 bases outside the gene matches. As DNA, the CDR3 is TGTGCCAGCAGTTTGGGAGGGTCGAGTAGGTACGAGCAGTACTTC. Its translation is CASSLGGSSRYEQYF.

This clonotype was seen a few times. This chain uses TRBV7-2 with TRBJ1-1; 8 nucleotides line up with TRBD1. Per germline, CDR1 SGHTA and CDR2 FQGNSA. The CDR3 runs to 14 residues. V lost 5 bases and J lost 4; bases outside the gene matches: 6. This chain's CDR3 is CASSAQGEFTEAFF. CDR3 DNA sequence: TGTGCCAGCAGCGCACAGGGGGAGTTCACTGAAGCTTTCTTT.

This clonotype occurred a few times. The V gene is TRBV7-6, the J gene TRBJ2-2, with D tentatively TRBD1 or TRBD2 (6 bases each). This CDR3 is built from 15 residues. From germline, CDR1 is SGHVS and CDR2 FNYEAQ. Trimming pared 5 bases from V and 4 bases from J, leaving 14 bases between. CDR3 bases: TGTGCCAGCAGCCCAACAGGGAGGCGCACCGGGGAGCTGTTTTTT. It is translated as CASSPTGRRTGELFF.

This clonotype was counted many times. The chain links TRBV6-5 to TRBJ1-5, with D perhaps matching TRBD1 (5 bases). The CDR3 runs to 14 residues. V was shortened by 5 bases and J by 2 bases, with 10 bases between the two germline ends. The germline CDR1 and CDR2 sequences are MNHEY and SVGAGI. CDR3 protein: CASSPGRGNQPQHF. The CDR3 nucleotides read TGTGCCAGCAGTCCAGGCAGGGGCAATCAGCCCCAGCATTTT.

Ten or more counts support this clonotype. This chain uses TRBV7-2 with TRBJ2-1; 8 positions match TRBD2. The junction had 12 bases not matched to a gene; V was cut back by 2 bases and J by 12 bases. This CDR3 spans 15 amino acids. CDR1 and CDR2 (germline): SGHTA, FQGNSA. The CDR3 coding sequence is TGTGCCAGCAGCTTATTAGTAGCGGGGTCAGGCGGGCAGTTCTTC. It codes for CASSLLVAGSGGQFF.

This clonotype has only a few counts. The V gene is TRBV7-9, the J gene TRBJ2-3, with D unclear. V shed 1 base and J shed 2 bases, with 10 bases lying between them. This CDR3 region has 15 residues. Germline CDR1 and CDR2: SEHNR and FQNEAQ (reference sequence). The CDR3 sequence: CASSLEGEATDTQYF. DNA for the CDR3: TGTGCCAGCAGCTTAGAGGGCGAGGCCACAGATACGCAGTATTTT.